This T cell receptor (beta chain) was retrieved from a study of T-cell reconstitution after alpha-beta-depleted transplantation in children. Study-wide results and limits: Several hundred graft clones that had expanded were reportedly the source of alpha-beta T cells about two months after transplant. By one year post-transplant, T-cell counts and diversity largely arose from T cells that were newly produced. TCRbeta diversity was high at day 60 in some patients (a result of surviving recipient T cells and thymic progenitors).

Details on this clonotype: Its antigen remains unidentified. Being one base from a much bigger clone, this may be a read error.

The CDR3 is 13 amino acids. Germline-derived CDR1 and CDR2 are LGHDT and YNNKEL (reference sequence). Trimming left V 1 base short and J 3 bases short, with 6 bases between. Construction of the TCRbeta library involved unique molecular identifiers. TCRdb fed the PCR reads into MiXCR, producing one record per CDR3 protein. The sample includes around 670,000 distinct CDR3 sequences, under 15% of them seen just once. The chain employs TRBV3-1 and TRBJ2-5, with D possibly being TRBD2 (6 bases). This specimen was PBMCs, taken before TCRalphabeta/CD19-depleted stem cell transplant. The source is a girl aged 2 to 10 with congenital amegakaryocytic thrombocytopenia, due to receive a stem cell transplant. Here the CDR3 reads CASSQGGKETQYF. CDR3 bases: TGTGCCAGCAGCCAAGGCGGGAAAGAGACCCAGTACTTC.